This TCR beta chain was observed in a study of blood T cells in healthy people across ages. Study-level points and caveats: Per-million-T-cell TCR beta diversity fell roughly linearly with age. Naive T cell percentage showed a strong correlation with TCR beta diversity.

The second PCR ran roughly 7 to 12 cycles with a sample-barcoded 5' primer and J-beta primers. TCRdb reprocessed the 5' RACE reads via MiXCR and lists one record per CDR3 protein. This sample has approximately 2,000,000 distinct CDR3 sequences, with about two fifths found just once. This clonotype was found many times. The antigen is unknown. This CDR3 has 11 amino acids. The germline V gene has CDR1 LGHNA and CDR2 YNFKEQ. Trimming took off 6 bases at V and 5 bases at J, with 8 bases between the two ends. Input material: blood. The clonotype comes from a human donor in good health. The chain links TRBV4-2 to TRBJ2-7; D may correspond to TRBD1 or TRBD2 (5 bases each). CDR3 loop: CASSQGHEQYF. The CDR3 DNA reads as TGTGCCAGCAGTCAGGGACACGAGCAGTACTTC.